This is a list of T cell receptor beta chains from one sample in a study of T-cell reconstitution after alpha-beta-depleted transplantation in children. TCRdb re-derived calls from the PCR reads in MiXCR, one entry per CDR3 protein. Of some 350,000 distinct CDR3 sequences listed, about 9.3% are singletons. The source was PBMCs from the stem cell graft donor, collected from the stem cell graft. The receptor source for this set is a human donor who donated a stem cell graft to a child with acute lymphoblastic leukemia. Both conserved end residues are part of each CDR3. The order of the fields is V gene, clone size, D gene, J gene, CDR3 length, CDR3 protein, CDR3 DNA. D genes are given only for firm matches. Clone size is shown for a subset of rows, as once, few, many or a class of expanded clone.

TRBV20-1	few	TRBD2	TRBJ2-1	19	CSARTSLSGYGTSLNEQFF	TGCAGTGCTAGAACGTCCCTATCAGGGTACGGGACTAGCCTCAATGAGCAGTTCTTC
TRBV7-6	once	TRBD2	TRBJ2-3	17	CASSSGLAGSSTDTQYF	TGTGCCAGCAGCTCGGGACTAGCGGGATCTAGCACAGATACGCAGTATTTT
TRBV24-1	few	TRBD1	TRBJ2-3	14	CATSDGQGTDTQYF	TGTGCCACCAGTGATGGACAGGGAACAGATACGCAGTATTTT
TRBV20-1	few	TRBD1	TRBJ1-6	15	CSARPTGEGNSPLHF	TGCAGTGCTAGACCGACAGGGGAAGGTAATTCACCCCTCCACTTT
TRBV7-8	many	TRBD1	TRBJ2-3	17	CASSSYSGGWGTDTQYF	TGTGCCAGCAGCTCCTACTCAGGGGGTTGGGGCACAGATACGCAGTATTTT
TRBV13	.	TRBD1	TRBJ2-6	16	CASSLARGPGANVLTF	TGTGCCAGCAGCTTAGCTAGGGGGCCAGGGGCCAACGTCCTGACTTTC
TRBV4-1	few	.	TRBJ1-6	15	CASSQDVGGNSPLHF	TGCGCCAGCAGCCAAGATGTGGGGGGCAATTCACCCCTCCACTTT
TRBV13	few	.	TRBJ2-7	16	CASSYSATSDSYEQYF	TGTGCCAGCAGCTACTCCGCTACCTCGGATTCCTACGAGCAGTACTTC
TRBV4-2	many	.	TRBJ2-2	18	CASSQEHRANIITGELFF	TGTGCCAGCAGCCAAGAACACAGGGCCAACATCATCACCGGGGAGCTGTTTTTT
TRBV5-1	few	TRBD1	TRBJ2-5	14	CASSGTDRGETQYF	TGCGCCAGCAGCGGTACGGACAGGGGAGAGACCCAGTACTTC
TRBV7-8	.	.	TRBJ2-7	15	CASSSGLSPDYEQYF	TGTGCCAGCAGCTCCGGACTCTCCCCGGACTACGAGCAGTACTTC
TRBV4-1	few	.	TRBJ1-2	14	CASSQVRDTDGYTF	TGCGCCAGCAGCCAAGTCAGGGATACGGATGGCTACACCTTC
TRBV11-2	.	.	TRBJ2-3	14	CASSFREGVDTQYF	TGTGCCAGCAGCTTCAGGGAAGGGGTGGATACGCAGTATTTT
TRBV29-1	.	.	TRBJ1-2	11	CSVGAGRGYTF	TGCAGCGTTGGGGCAGGGAGGGGCTACACCTTC
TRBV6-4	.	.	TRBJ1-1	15	CSSSDTGSGDTEAFF	TGTTCCAGCAGTGACACAGGATCAGGGGACACTGAAGCTTTCTTT
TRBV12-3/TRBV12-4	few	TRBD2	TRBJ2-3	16	CASSMGLADRTDTQYF	TGTGCCAGCAGTATGGGACTAGCGGACCGCACAGATACGCAGTATTTT
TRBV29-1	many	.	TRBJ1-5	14	CSVAVGTRDQPQHF	TGCAGCGTTGCGGTCGGGACTCGGGACCAGCCCCAGCATTTT
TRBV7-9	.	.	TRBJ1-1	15	CASSSLGGVKTEAFF	TGTGCCAGCAGCTCTCTGGGGGGCGTGAAAACTGAAGCTTTCTTT
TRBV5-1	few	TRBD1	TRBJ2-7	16	CASSLAATGYVYEQYF	TGCGCCAGCAGCTTGGCGGCGACAGGGTATGTCTACGAGCAGTACTTC
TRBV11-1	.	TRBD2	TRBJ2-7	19	CASSSGEPGLAGDFYEQYF	TGTGCCAGCAGCTCAGGAGAACCGGGACTAGCGGGAGATTTCTACGAGCAGTACTTC
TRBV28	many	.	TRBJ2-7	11	CASSRMYEQYF	TGTGCCAGCAGTCGGATGTACGAGCAGTACTTC
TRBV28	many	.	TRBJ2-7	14	CASSFRGVTYEQYF	TGTGCCAGCAGTTTCAGGGGAGTCACCTACGAGCAGTACTTC
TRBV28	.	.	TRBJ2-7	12	CASTTGVLQQYF	TGTGCCAGCACCACCGGGGTCCTGCAGCAGTACTTC
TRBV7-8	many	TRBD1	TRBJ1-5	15	CASSLDRGLGQPQHF	TGTGCCAGCAGCTTAGACAGGGGGCTGGGTCAGCCCCAGCATTTT
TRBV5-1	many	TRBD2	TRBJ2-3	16	CASSRQLAGGADTQYF	TGCGCCAGCAGCCGCCAACTAGCGGGAGGCGCAGATACGCAGTATTTT
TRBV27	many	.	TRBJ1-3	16	CASSLSSEGLGNTIYF	TGTGCCAGCAGTTTATCTTCGGAGGGTCTTGGAAACACCATATATTTT